The 29 T cell receptor beta chains below were found in one sample sequenced in a study of blood T cell repertoires in COVID-19. The data were produced by immunoSEQ multiplex PCR, yet TCRdb's version contains in-frame clones alone and is incomplete. The sample lists about 78,000 clones, around 91% occurring once. The sample taken for sequencing was peripheral blood. All receptors come from a woman between 50 and 59 years old in a cohort sampled during active COVID-19.

J is TRBJ2-1 and V is TRBV27; 8 bases are shared with TRBD2. The CDR3 has 19 amino acids. Germline V gene lookup returns CDR1 MNHEY and CDR2 SMNVEV (reference sequence). V shed 5 bases and J 0 bases; nucleotides not matched to a gene: 15. The CDR3, as DNA: TGTGCCAGCAGTCCCTCAGCGGGAGAAGGTCTAAGCTCCTACAATGAGCAGTTCTTC. Translation: CASSPSAGEGLSSYNEQFF.

V and J are TRBV3-1 (or the pseudogene TRBV3-2) and TRBJ2-1; 10 nucleotides match TRBD2. Trimming at V came to 7 bases and at J to 4 bases, leaving 4 bases not matched to a gene. CDR1 LGHDT and CDR2 YNNKEL come from the germline V gene (reference sequence). This CDR3 is built from 14 residues. The DNA of the CDR3 is TGTGCCAGCACCAGGACTAGCGGTTACAATGAGCAGTTCTTC. It yields the protein CASTRTSGYNEQFF.

V and J are TRBV28 and TRBJ1-1; a possible D gene is TRBD1 (6 bases). V was shortened by 5 bases and J by 5 bases, with 15 bases between the two germline ends. The CDR3 length is 14 residues. Germline CDR1 is MDHEN and CDR2 is SYDVKM. DNA of the CDR3: TGTGCCAGCAGTCGACAAGGGGGTGGGACTGAAGCTTTCTTT. Translated, it gives CASSRQGGGTEAFF.

The chain recombines TRBV15 with TRBJ2-7, with a weak D call TRBD2 (5 bases). This CDR3 has 15 residues. Germline CDR1 reads LNHNV; CDR2 reads YYDKDF (reference sequence). The V end lost 8 bases, the J end lost 2 bases, and 19 bases lay between the germline ends. The chain's CDR3 is CATSISQDLPYEQYF. The CDR3 DNA reads TGTGCCACCTCCATCTCCCAGGACTTGCCCTACGAGCAGTACTTC.

The gene calls are TRBV3-1 (or the pseudogene TRBV3-2) and TRBJ2-5; TRBD1 aligns across 8 bases. CDR3 size: 14 residues. J lost 8 bases, V lost 1 base, and 6 bases had no gene match. CDR1 and CDR2 (germline): LGHDT, YNNKEL (reference sequence). CDR3 in amino acids: CASSQAHQGATQYF. DNA of the CDR3: TGTGCCAGCAGCCAAGCCCACCAGGGGGCCACCCAGTACTTC.

This chain joins TRBV10-3 and TRBJ1-5, with D perhaps matching TRBD1 (5 bases). In germline, CDR1 is ENHRY, CDR2 SYGVKD. The CDR3 is 14 amino acids. Deletions cut 8 bases from V and 1 base from J, with 12 bases between. CDR3 sequence: CAIRGDTSNQPQHF. Here the CDR3 DNA reads TGTGCCATCCGGGGGGATACGAGCAATCAGCCCCAGCATTTT.

The rearrangement uses TRBV15 and TRBJ2-1; 11 bases are a match to TRBD1. The CDR3 is made up of 18 amino acids. With 4 bases clipped from V and 1 base from J, the junction kept 9 bases outside the gene matches. CDR1 and CDR2 (germline): LNHNV, YYDKDF (reference sequence). CDR3 sequence reads: CATSNRRDRGISYNEQFF. CDR3 nucleotide sequence: TGTGCCACCAGCAACCGCCGGGACAGGGGGATTTCCTACAATGAGCAGTTCTTC.

This chain links TRBV5-1 with TRBJ1-5; 9 bases map to TRBD1. CDR3 size: 17 residues. V gave up 6 bases and J gave up 2 bases; unmatched junction bases: 12. CDR1 is SGHRS, CDR2 YFSETQ, per germline. CDR3 DNA sequence: TGCGCCAGCACCGTCCCGGGACAGGGATTGGGCAATCAGCCCCAGCATTTT. Translation: CASTVPGQGLGNQPQHF.

The V gene is TRBV28, the J gene TRBJ2-2; 8 bases map to TRBD1. The J segment lost 4 bases and the V segment lost 6 bases, leaving 7 bases of the junction unmatched. The CDR3 length is 15 residues. Germline V CDR1 and CDR2: MDHEN, SYDVKM. The CDR3 sequence is CASSLGQGGTGELFF. CDR3 nucleotide sequence: TGTGCCAGCAGCCTAGGACAGGGCGGCACCGGGGAGCTGTTTTTT.

This clone has a handful of counts. This rearrangement joins TRBV27 to TRBJ1-2; TRBD1 matches at 7 bases. V shed 3 bases and J 5 bases; nucleotides not matched to a gene: 12. Germline V gene data show CDR1 as MNHEY and CDR2 as SMNVEV (reference sequence). This CDR3 is built from 16 residues. The CDR3 protein is CASSFRPVGGKYGYTF. CDR3 DNA: TGTGCCAGCAGTTTCCGCCCGGTAGGGGGCAAGTATGGCTACACCTTC.

This chain links TRBV27 with TRBJ2-7, with 7 bases matching TRBD2. J gave up 6 bases and V 7 bases, and 9 bases lay outside the gene matches. The germline V gene encodes CDR1 MNHEY and CDR2 SMNVEV (reference sequence). This CDR3 spans 13 amino acids. The CDR3 sequence is CASMREGISEQYF. DNA of the CDR3: TGTGCCAGCATGAGGGAGGGAATCTCCGAGCAGTACTTC.

V usage is TRBV12-5 and J usage is TRBJ2-2, with 7 bases fitting TRBD2. Germline CDR1 reads LGHNT; CDR2 reads FRNRAP. Germline trimming cut 5 bases from V and 6 bases from J; bases unmatched to any gene: 12. The CDR3 length is 16 residues. CDR3 nucleotide sequence: TGTGCTAGTGGTGTACTGGGCGGGAGTGGGGCCGGGGAGCTGTTTTTT. Translated: CASGVLGGSGAGELFF.

J is TRBJ1-2 and V is TRBV14; the D is unclear. This CDR3 spans 15 amino acids. Germline CDR1 is SGHDN and CDR2 is FVKESK. V lost 1 base and J lost 1, with 10 bases in between. CDR3 protein: CASSQANRLNYGYTF. The CDR3 bases are TGTGCCAGCAGCCAAGCTAACCGACTTAACTATGGCTACACCTTC.

This clone was seen just once. The chain carries TRBV2 and TRBJ1-4, with TRBD1 matching 8 bases. J was trimmed by 4 bases and V by 5 bases; bases with no gene match: 3. Germline V gene sequence: CDR1 SNHLY, CDR2 FYNNEI. This CDR3 region has 14 residues. The CDR3 DNA is TGTGCCAGCAGTTGGGACAGGCTTAATGAAAAACTGTTTTTT. This gives the protein CASSWDRLNEKLFF. The full variable domain, completed using reference TRBV2 and TRBJ1-4, is EPEVTQTPSHQVTQMGQEVILRCVPISNHLYFYWYRQILGQKVEFLVSFYNNEISEKSEIFDDQFSVERPDGSNFTLKIRSTKLEDSAMYFCASSWDRLNEKLFFGSGTQLSVL.

The V and J genes are TRBV9 and TRBJ1-2; 9 bases align to TRBD1. The ends lost 0 bases at V and 8 bases at J; junction bases unmatched: 5. There are 14 residues in the CDR3. Germline V gene data show CDR1 as SGDLS and CDR2 as YYNGEE. CDR3 loop: CASSVEGQGNGYTF. For the CDR3, the DNA is TGTGCCAGCAGCGTAGAGGGACAGGGTAACGGCTACACCTTC.

The V and J genes are TRBV28 and TRBJ2-3, with TRBD2 as a possible D gene (6 bases). The ends were cut back, 6 bases at V and 3 bases at J, with 16 bases in the middle. Looked up from germline, CDR1 is MDHEN and CDR2 is SYDVKM. The CDR3 spans 15 residues. Here the CDR3 reads CASRAGTHGTDTQYF. In nucleotides, the CDR3 is TGTGCCAGCAGGGCCGGGACTCACGGGACAGATACGCAGTATTTT.

J is TRBJ1-1 and V is TRBV6-5, with D tentatively TRBD1 (6 bases). Between the trimmed V and J ends, which lost 2 bases and 3 bases, there was a span of 13 bases. The CDR3 runs 15 residues. Germline V gene lookup returns CDR1 MNHEY and CDR2 SVGAGI. Here the CDR3 reads CASSYGSGAYTEAFF. The CDR3 nucleotides read TGTGCCAGCAGTTACGGCTCAGGGGCCTACACTGAAGCTTTCTTT.

V and J are TRBV28 and TRBJ1-6; perhaps TRBD1 as D (5 bases). Looked up from germline, CDR1 is MDHEN and CDR2 is SYDVKM. This CDR3 is 13 amino acids long. V was clipped by 7 bases and J by 5 bases, with 9 bases between them. In nucleotides, the CDR3 is TGTGCCAGCATCAGGGCCAATAATTCACCCCTCCACTTT. Protein product: CASIRANNSPLHF.

The chain links TRBV6-5 to TRBJ2-5; 9 nucleotides match TRBD2. CDR1 MNHEY and CDR2 SVGAGI come from the germline V gene. Trimming cost V 7 bases and J 5 bases; bases outside gene matches: 8. This CDR3 spans 14 amino acids. CDR3 sequence (DNA): TGTGCCAGCACCCCCCTAGCGGGAAGTGAGACCCAGTACTTC. Protein product: CASTPLAGSETQYF.

This sequence joins TRBV18 and TRBJ2-1; 14 bases map to TRBD2. V was pared by 8 bases and J by 6 bases, with 9 bases of the junction left unmatched. This CDR3 has 16 residues. Germline CDR1 and CDR2: KGHSH and LQKENI. In DNA form, the CDR3 reads TGTGCCAGCCGTATCGAGGGGACTAGCGGGAGCAATGAGCAGTTCTTC. Residues: CASRIEGTSGSNEQFF.

This clone showed up just a few times. The chain couples TRBV13 to TRBJ2-7, with 12 bases that match TRBD2. CDR1 is PRHDT, CDR2 FYEKMQ, per germline (reference sequence). The CDR3 contains 15 residues. V trimming: 4 bases; J trimming: 2 bases; junction bases outside the gene matches: 3. The CDR3 DNA reads TGTGCCAGCAGCTCCAGACTAGCGGGAGCCTACGAGCAGTACTTC. It translates to CASSSRLAGAYEQYF.

This chain uses TRBV18 with TRBJ1-3; D perhaps matches TRBD1 (5 bases). The V and J ends lost 2 bases and 4 bases respectively, with 9 bases between them. Germline V gene sequence: CDR1 KGHSH, CDR2 LQKENI. The CDR3 loop spans 14 amino acids. The CDR3 DNA sequence: TGTGCCAGCTCACCAGAGACAGCCGGAAACACCATATATTTT. It is translated as CASSPETAGNTIYF.

The chain recombines TRBV4-2 with TRBJ2-3; D possibly corresponds to TRBD2 (5 bases). This CDR3 has 17 amino acids. Trimming took 2 bases from V and 4 from J, leaving 19 bases between them. The germline gives CDR1 LGHNA, CDR2 YNFKEQ. The CDR3: CASSQFTDRELPDTQYF. CDR3 bases: TGTGCCAGCAGCCAATTCACCGACCGGGAACTCCCAGATACGCAGTATTTT.

The chain carries TRBV11-2 and TRBJ2-7, with TRBD1 matching over 9 bases. The CDR3 sequence is 15 residues long. The ends lost 4 bases at V and 1 base at J; junction bases unmatched: 5. From germline, CDR1 is SGHAT and CDR2 FQNNGV. CDR3 sequence (DNA): TGTGCCAGCAGCTCCCGGGACAGGGCTTCCTACGAGCAGTACTTC. This translates into CASSSRDRASYEQYF.

This clone was seen a single time. The CDR3 nucleotides are TGTGCCAGCAGTTCCGGGACAGGCACGACTACGAAGCAGTACTTC. Protein product: CASSSGTGTTTKQYF. The V gene is TRBV6-6, the J gene TRBJ2-7; 8 nucleotides line up with TRBD1. V was clipped by 4 bases and J by 8 bases; unmatched bases: 13. CDR3 length: 15 amino acids. The germline gives CDR1 MNHNY, CDR2 SVGAGI (reference sequence).

V and J are TRBV11-2 and TRBJ1-2; TRBD1 might be the D (5 bases). CDR1 and CDR2 (germline): SGHAT, FQNNGV. Trimming removed 4 bases from V and 5 bases from J, with 11 bases in between. The CDR3 has 13 residues. CDR3: CASSSGGGYGYTF. The CDR3 DNA reads TGTGCCAGCAGCTCCGGGGGGGGTTATGGCTACACCTTC.

This chain joins TRBV4-1 and TRBJ1-2; 7 bases are shared with TRBD1. V was clipped by 0 bases and J by 0 bases; unmatched bases: 10. From germline, CDR1 is MGHRA and CDR2 YSYEKL. The CDR3 sequence is 18 residues long. The CDR3 here is CASSQEVNGDSSNYGYTF. The CDR3 DNA sequence: TGCGCCAGCAGCCAAGAAGTAAATGGGGACAGCTCTAACTATGGCTACACCTTC.

J is TRBJ2-7 and V is TRBV11-1, with 8 bases fitting TRBD1. J was trimmed by 6 bases and V by 4 bases; bases with no gene match: 8. CDR1 and CDR2 (germline): SGHAT, FQDESV (reference sequence). This CDR3 comprises 14 residues. CDR3 DNA: TGTGCCAGCAGCTCGCAGGGGGCGCCAGGCGAGCAGTACTTC. Protein: CASSSQGAPGEQYF.

The genes are TRBV5-1 and TRBJ2-5; D ambiguous. The germline V gene has CDR1 SGHRS and CDR2 YFSETQ. The CDR3 runs to 13 residues. The V end lost 4 bases, the J end lost 6 bases, and 13 bases lay between the germline ends. The CDR3 loop reads CASSADARQTQYF. CDR3 DNA: TGCGCCAGCAGCGCGGATGCTCGCCAGACCCAGTACTTC.